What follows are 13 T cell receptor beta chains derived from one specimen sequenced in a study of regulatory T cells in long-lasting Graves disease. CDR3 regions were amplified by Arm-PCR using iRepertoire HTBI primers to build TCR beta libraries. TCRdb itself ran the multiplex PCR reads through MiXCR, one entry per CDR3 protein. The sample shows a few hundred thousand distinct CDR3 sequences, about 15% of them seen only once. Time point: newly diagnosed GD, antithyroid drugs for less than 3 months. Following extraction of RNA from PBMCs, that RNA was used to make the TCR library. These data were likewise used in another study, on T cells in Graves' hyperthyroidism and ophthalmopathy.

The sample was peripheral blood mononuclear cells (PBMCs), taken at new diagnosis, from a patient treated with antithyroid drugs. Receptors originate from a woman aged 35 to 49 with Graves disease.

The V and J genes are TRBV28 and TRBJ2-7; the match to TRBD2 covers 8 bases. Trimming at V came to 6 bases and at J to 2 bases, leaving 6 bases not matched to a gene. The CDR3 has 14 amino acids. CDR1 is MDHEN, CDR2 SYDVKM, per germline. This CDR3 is CASSNLAGAYEQYF. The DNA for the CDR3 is TGTGCCAGCAGCAATCTAGCGGGTGCCTACGAGCAGTACTTC.

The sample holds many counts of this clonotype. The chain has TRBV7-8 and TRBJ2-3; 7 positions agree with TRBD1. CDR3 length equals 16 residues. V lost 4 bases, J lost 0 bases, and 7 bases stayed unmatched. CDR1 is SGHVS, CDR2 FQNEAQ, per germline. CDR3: CASSYLTGPSTDTQYF. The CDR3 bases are TGTGCCAGCAGCTATCTGACAGGGCCTAGCACAGATACGCAGTATTTT.

For the CDR3, the DNA is TGTGCCAGCAGTTACTCGAGTGGACAGATGAACACTGAAGCTTTCTTT. Its translation: CASSYSSGQMNTEAFF. This rearrangement joins TRBV6-5 to TRBJ1-1; a possible D gene is TRBD1 (6 bases). Germline values: CDR1 MNHEY, CDR2 SVGAGI. V was pared by 0 bases and J by 0 bases, with 11 bases between. CDR3 length: 16 residues.

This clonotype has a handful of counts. CDR3 DNA sequence: TGTGCCAGCAGTGCGCAGGGGGCGGATGAGCAGTTCTTC. Translation: CASSAQGADEQFF. This sequence joins TRBV28 and TRBJ2-1, with 8 bases identical to TRBD1. Trimming at V came to 5 bases and at J to 8 bases, leaving 5 bases not matched to a gene. The CDR3 loop spans 13 amino acids. Germline V gene data show CDR1 as MDHEN and CDR2 as SYDVKM.

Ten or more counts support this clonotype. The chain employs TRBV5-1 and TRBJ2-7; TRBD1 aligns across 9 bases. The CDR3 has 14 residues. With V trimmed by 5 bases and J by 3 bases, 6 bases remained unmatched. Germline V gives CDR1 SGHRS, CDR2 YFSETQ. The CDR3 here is CASRMDRGIYEQYF. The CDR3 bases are TGCGCCAGCAGGATGGACAGGGGTATCTACGAGCAGTACTTC.

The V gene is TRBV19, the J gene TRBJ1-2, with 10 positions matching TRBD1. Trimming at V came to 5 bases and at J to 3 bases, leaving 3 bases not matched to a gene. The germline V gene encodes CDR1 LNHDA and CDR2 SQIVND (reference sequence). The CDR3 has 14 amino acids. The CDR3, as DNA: TGTGCCAGTAGTGGGACAGGGGCTCACTATGGCTACACCTTC. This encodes CASSGTGAHYGYTF.

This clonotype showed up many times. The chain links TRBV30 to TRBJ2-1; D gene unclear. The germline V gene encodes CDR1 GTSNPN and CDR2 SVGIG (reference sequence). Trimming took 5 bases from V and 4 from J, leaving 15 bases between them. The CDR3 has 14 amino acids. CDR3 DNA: TGTGCCTGGGCCTCTTACGGGCCGTACAATGAGCAGTTCTTC. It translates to CAWASYGPYNEQFF.

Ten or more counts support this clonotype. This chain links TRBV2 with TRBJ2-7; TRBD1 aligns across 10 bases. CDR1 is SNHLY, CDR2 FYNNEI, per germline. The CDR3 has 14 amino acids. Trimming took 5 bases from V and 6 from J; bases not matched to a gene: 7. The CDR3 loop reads CASSPRTGGSEQYF. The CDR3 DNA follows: TGTGCCAGCAGTCCCCGGACAGGGGGGAGCGAGCAGTACTTC. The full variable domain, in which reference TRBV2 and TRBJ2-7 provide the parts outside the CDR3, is EPEVTQTPSHQVTQMGQEVILRCVPISNHLYFYWYRQILGQKVEFLVSFYNNEISEKSEIFDDQFSVERPDGSNFTLKIRSTKLEDSAMYFCASSPRTGGSEQYFGPGTRLTVT.

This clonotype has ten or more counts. CDR3 DNA sequence: TGTGCCAGCAGTAACGACAGGGCCACGTCCACAGATACGCAGTATTTT. The encoded protein is CASSNDRATSTDTQYF. The genes are TRBV28 and TRBJ2-3; 7 bases fit TRBD1. After removal of 5 bases from V and 2 bases from J, the junction contained 10 bases not matched to a gene. This CDR3 comprises 16 residues. Germline loops: CDR1 MDHEN, CDR2 SYDVKM.

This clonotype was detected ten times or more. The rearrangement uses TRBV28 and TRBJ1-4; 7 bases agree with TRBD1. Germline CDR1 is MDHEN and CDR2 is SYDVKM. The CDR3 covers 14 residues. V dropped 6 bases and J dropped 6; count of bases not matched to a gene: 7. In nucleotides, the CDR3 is TGTGCCAGCAGACTCTCCGGGACAGATGAAAAACTGTTTTTT. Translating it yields CASRLSGTDEKLFF.

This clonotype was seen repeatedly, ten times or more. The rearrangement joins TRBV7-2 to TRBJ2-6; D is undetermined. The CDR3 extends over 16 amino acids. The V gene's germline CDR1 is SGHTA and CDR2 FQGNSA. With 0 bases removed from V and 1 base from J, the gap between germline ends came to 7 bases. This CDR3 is CASSLAPYSGANVLTF. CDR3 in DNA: TGTGCCAGCAGCTTAGCGCCCTATTCTGGGGCCAACGTCCTGACTTTC. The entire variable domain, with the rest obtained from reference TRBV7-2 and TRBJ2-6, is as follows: GAGVSQSPSNKVTEKGKDVELRCDPISGHTALYWYRQSLGQGLEFLIYFQGNSAPDKSGLPSDRFSAERTGGSVSTLTIQRTQQEDSAVYLCASSLAPYSGANVLTFGAGSRLTVL.

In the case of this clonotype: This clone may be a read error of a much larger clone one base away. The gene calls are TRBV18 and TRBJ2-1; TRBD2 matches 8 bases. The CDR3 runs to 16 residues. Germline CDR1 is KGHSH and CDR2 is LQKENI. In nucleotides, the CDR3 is TGTACCAGCTCACCACCGGGGGGGGCCCTGCTAATTGAGCAGTTCTTC. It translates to CTSSPPGGALLIEQFF.

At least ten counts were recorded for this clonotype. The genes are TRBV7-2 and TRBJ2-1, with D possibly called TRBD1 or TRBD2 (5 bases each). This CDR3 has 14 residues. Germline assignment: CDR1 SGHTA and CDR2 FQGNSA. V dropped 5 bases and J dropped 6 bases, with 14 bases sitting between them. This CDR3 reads CASSRGASSNEQFF. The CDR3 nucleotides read TGTGCCAGCAGCCGAGGGGCTAGCTCCAATGAGCAGTTCTTC.